This T cell receptor (beta chain) derives from a study of blood T cell repertoires in COVID-19. Study-wide background: Both acute and convalescent COVID-19 samples were obtained from the United States, Italy and Spain. Sources were T cells, B-cell-depleted T cells, or PBMCs; the material itself was cDNA or gDNA.

Original processing notes: Reference gene primer amplification gave estimated nucleated cell counts. Data came from immunoSEQ multiplex PCR; TCRdb stores just in-frame clones and leaves some out. V and J calls and clone size are given by that table; D and trimming were obtained from the DNA. The sample yields about 210,000 clones, approximately 78% seen once. A single count supports this clone. The CDR3 runs 17 residues. Germline loops: CDR1 SGDLS, CDR2 YYNGEE. Trimming took off 3 bases at V and 0 bases at J, with 16 bases between the two ends. The clonotype was recovered from a woman in her sixties or seventies with COVID-19, enrolled during active disease. The rearrangement links TRBV9 to TRBJ1-3, with no clear D. The sample consisted of peripheral blood. CDR3 loop: CASSARVFTTSGNTIYF. The DNA for the CDR3 is TGTGCCAGCAGCGCAAGAGTATTCACCACCTCTGGAAACACCATATATTTT.